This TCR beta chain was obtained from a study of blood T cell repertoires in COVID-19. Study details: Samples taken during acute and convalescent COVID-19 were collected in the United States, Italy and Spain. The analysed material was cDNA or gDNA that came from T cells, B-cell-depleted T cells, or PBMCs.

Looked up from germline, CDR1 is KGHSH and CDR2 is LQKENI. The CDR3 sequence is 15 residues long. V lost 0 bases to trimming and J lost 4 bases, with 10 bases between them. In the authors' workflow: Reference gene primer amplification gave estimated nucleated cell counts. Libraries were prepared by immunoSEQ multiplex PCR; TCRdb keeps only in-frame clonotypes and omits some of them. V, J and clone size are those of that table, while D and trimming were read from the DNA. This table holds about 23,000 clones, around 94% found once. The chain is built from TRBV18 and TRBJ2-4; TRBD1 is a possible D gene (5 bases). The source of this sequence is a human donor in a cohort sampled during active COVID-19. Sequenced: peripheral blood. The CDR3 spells CASSPPAGSKNIQYF. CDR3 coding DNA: TGTGCCAGCTCACCACCGGCAGGGTCAAAAAACATTCAGTACTTC.